This passage covers 12 T cell receptor beta chains from one sample sequenced in a study of response to subunit inactivated influenza vaccine. TCRdb re-called the RT-PCR reads with MiXCR, one entry per CDR3 protein. Seen here are around 570,000 distinct CDR3 sequences, around 11% observed once, and the top ten hold approximately 11%. These records were also assigned to another study, of T cells expressing NK-cell markers. That work states: Generation of TCR beta cDNA was performed by 5'RACE template switching incorporating UMIs.

Sequencing used PBMCs from blood, obtained on the day of vaccination. The receptors stem from a man aged 45-60 years who received an inactivated influenza vaccine.

V is TRBV25-1 and J is TRBJ2-5; 7 bases match TRBD2. This CDR3 contains 16 residues. With V trimmed by 3 bases and J by 2 bases, 9 bases remained unmatched. From germline, CDR1 is MGHDK and CDR2 SYGVNS. CDR3 in DNA: TGTGCCAGCAGTGATCCTAGACTAGCCCAACAAGAGACCCAGTACTTC. This translates into CASSDPRLAQQETQYF.

This clonotype was seen only a few times. This rearrangement joins TRBV28 to TRBJ1-2; a weak D match, TRBD1 (6 bases). Germline CDR1 and CDR2: MDHEN and SYDVKM. V lost 5 bases, J lost 5 bases, and 21 bases lay in between. The CDR3 is 16 amino acids. The CDR3 here is CASSPSGQGTGYGYTF. The DNA of the CDR3 is TGTGCCAGCAGTCCCTCGGGGCAGGGGACTGGATATGGCTACACCTTC.

The chain employs TRBV28 and TRBJ2-5; D is unclear. CDR3 length: 15 amino acids. V was clipped by 5 bases and J by 2 bases, with 15 bases between them. CDR1 MDHEN and CDR2 SYDVKM come from the germline V gene. The CDR3 here is CASSRPSHKQETQYF. CDR3 nucleotide sequence: TGTGCCAGCAGTCGGCCCTCTCACAAACAAGAGACCCAGTACTTC.

This clonotype was counted ten times or more. This rearrangement joins TRBV20-1 to TRBJ1-2; TRBD1 is a possible D gene (5 bases). Looked up from germline, CDR1 is DFQATT and CDR2 is SNEGSKA (reference sequence). V lost 8 bases and J 12 bases, leaving 19 bases between the germline ends. CDR3 length: 11 amino acids. The CDR3 nucleotides read TGCAGTCCGAGACAGCCCTCTTATCACACCTTC. It codes for CSPRQPSYHTF.

V usage is TRBV20-1 and J usage is TRBJ2-1, with 15 bases that match TRBD2. The V gene end was trimmed by 4 bases and the J gene end by 8 bases; junction bases not matched to a gene: 3. This CDR3 is 14 amino acids long. The germline CDR1 and CDR2 sequences are DFQATT and SNEGSKA (reference sequence). CDR3 in DNA: TGCAGTGCTAAGGGACTAGCGGGGGGCGATGAGCAGTTCTTC. Protein sequence: CSAKGLAGGDEQFF.

The V gene is TRBV20-1, the J gene TRBJ2-3; TRBD2 might be the D (6 bases). Germline loops: CDR1 DFQATT, CDR2 SNEGSKA (reference sequence). V was shortened by 4 bases and J by 2 bases, with 10 bases between the two germline ends. CDR3 length: 13 residues. Here the CDR3 reads CSAMAGPTDTQYF. In DNA form, the CDR3 reads TGCAGTGCTATGGCGGGACCCACAGATACGCAGTATTTT.

Only a few counts were recorded for this clonotype. The V and J genes are TRBV25-1 and TRBJ2-7; D gene ambiguous. With 3 bases removed from V and 4 bases from J, the gap between germline ends came to 7 bases. This CDR3 spans 12 amino acids. Germline assignment: CDR1 MGHDK and CDR2 SYGVNS. As DNA, the CDR3 is TGTGCCAGCAGTGATTTCAAGTACGAGCAGTACTTC. Residues: CASSDFKYEQYF.

The table lists this clonotype with a few counts. CDR3 sequence: CSVGEAGRQFF. For the CDR3, the DNA is TGCAGCGTTGGTGAAGCGGGAAGGCAGTTCTTC. The chain is built from TRBV29-1 and TRBJ2-1, with TRBD2 matching over 7 bases. CDR1 and CDR2 from the germline V gene are SQVTM and ANQGSEA. The CDR3 extends over 11 amino acids. V shed 4 bases and J 12 bases; nucleotides not matched to a gene: 6.

The CDR3 is CASRPQGTGLFGYTF. CDR3 sequence (DNA): TGTGCCAGTAGACCGCAGGGGACAGGTCTGTTTGGCTACACCTTC. The J gene is TRBJ1-2, the V gene TRBV19; 8 bases match TRBD1. V dropped 6 bases and J dropped 7; count of bases not matched to a gene: 13. The germline V gene has CDR1 LNHDA and CDR2 SQIVND (reference sequence). The CDR3 has 15 amino acids.

The chain has TRBV12-3 or TRBV12-4 and TRBJ2-1; 7 bases fit TRBD1. Trimming removed 7 bases from V and 0 bases from J; junction bases left unmatched: 3. There are 14 residues in the CDR3. The CDR3: CASKRDSSYNEQFF. In DNA, the CDR3 is TGTGCCAGCAAAAGGGACAGCTCCTACAATGAGCAGTTCTTC.

The genes are TRBV2 and TRBJ2-3; TRBD1 agrees at 7 bases. The V gene end was trimmed by 6 bases and the J gene end by 0 bases; junction bases not matched to a gene: 6. CDR1 and CDR2 from the germline V gene are SNHLY and FYNNEI. The CDR3 contains 15 residues. The CDR3 nucleotides read TGTGCCAGCAGGAGGGGACAGCTTAGCACAGATACGCAGTATTTT. Translation gives CASRRGQLSTDTQYF.

This clonotype came up many times. The chain's CDR3 is CASSQAARNPNSPLHF. The CDR3 DNA reads as TGTGCCAGCAGCCAGGCTGCGCGCAACCCGAATTCACCCCTCCACTTT. The chain uses TRBV4-2 and TRBJ1-6; D remains ambiguous. Germline-derived CDR1 and CDR2 are LGHNA and YNFKEQ. V lost 3 bases and J 7 bases, leaving 16 bases between the germline ends. This CDR3 is built from 16 residues.